This T cell receptor beta chain was recorded in a study of molecular identifiers for immune sequencing clone quantification. Overall study findings and caveats: Underestimated sizes of highly expanded clones could result from identical TCR molecules that share a barcode.

Bulk libraries came from a prior protocol with listed TCR primers. Each CDR3 protein gets one entry after TCRdb re-called the PCR reads with MiXCR. The sample records 400,000 to 600,000 distinct CDR3 sequences, over 20% being singletons. V lost 5 bases to trimming and J lost 4 bases, with 11 bases between them. The CDR3 is 14 amino acids. CDR1 is SNHLY, CDR2 FYNNEI, per germline. This clonotype has more than one count but fewer than ten. Its cognate antigen is unknown. Each library that profiled naive CD8 cells came from roughly 18,000 to 920,000 sorted cells with 10%, 30% or 50% RNA. Sorting captured naive CD8 T cells as CD8+CD4-CCR7+CD45RA+.

The rearrangement links TRBV2 to TRBJ1-4; perhaps TRBD1 as D (6 bases). Sequencing input: naive CD8+ T cells from blood, with Jurkat cell RNA spiked in. The subset was: FACS-sorted CD8+CD4-CCR7+CD45RA+ naive T cells. The clonotype comes from a human donor in good health. Some libraries in this study had Jurkat cell RNA spiked in. CDR3 protein: CASSWGQNNEKLFF. The CDR3 nucleotides are TGTGCCAGCAGTTGGGGGCAAAATAATGAAAAACTGTTTTTT. The full variable domain, its missing parts supplied by reference TRBV2 and TRBJ1-4, is EPEVTQTPSHQVTQMGQEVILRCVPISNHLYFYWYRQILGQKVEFLVSFYNNEISEKSEIFDDQFSVERPDGSNFTLKIRSTKLEDSAMYFCASSWGQNNEKLFFGSGTQLSVL.